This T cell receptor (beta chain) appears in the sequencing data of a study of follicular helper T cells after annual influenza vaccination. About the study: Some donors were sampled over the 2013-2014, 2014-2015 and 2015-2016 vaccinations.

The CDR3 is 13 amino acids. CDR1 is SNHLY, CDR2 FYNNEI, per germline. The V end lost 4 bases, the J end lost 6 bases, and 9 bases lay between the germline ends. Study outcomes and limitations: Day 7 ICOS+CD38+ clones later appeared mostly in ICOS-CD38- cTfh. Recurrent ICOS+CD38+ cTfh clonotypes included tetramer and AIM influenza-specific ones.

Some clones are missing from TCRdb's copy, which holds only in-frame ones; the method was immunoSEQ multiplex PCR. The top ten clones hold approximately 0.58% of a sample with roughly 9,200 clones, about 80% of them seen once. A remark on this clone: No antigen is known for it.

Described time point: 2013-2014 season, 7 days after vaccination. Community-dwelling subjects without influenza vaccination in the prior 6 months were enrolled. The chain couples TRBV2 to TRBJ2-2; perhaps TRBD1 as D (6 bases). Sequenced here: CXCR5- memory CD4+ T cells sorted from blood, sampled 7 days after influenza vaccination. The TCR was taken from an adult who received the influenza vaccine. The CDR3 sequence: CASSGGHAGELFF. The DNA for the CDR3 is TGTGCCAGCAGTGGGGGACACGCCGGGGAGCTGTTTTTT.